These T cell receptor beta chains were read from a single sample in a study of T cell responses to AZD1222 COVID-19 vaccine. The protocol was immunoSEQ multiplex PCR, while the TCRdb copy is restricted to in-frame clones and leaves out a portion. The sample gives about 75,000 clones, over 75% of which show up once; more than 15% is in the top ten. Sequenced material: peripheral blood, taken 28 days after the second AZD1222 dose. The origin of the receptors is an adult who received the AZD1222 COVID-19 vaccine. Each CDR3 is given with its conserved first and last residue. D genes are given only for firm matches. Expanded clones get a size class; other rows say once, few or many, or leave the size out.

-	TRBV6-2/TRBV6-3	few	TRBJ2-3	CASSTRGLSGTPDTQYF	TGTGCCAGCAGTACCCGAGGACTTTCCGGGACCCCAGATACGCAGTATTTT
-	TRBV29-1	once	TRBJ2-7	CSVEGGTYEQYF	TGCAGCGTTGAGGGCGGGACCTACGAGCAGTACTTC
TRBD1	TRBV28	-	TRBJ1-1	CASSPGTGWLGTEAFF	TGTGCCAGCAGTCCAGGGACAGGGTGGCTCGGCACTGAAGCTTTCTTT
-	TRBV12-3/TRBV12-4	once	TRBJ2-7	CASSRGGGEQYF	TGTGCCAGCAGCCGTGGAGGGGGAGAGCAGTACTTC
TRBD2	TRBV7-9	-	TRBJ2-2	CASSPLAGGSNTGELFF	TGTGCCAGCAGCCCACTAGCGGGGGGGTCGAACACCGGGGAGCTGTTTTTT
TRBD1	TRBV13	-	TRBJ2-7	CASSLLRDRGRYEQYF	TGTGCCAGCAGCTTACTCCGGGACAGGGGGCGCTACGAGCAGTACTTC
TRBD2	TRBV15	-	TRBJ2-1	CATSRGTSGGNNEQFF	TGTGCCACCAGCAGAGGGACTAGCGGGGGGAACAATGAGCAGTTCTTC
-	TRBV4-1	-	TRBJ2-1	CASSQDPGAFNNEQFF	TGCGCCAGCAGCCAAGATCCGGGGGCTTTTAACAATGAGCAGTTCTTC
-	TRBV6-5	few	TRBJ2-2	CASRWGADTGELFF	TGTGCCAGCAGGTGGGGGGCCGACACCGGGGAGCTGTTTTTT
-	TRBV7-8	few	TRBJ1-5	CASSPGENQPQHF	TGTGCCAGCAGCCCAGGGGAGAATCAGCCCCAGCATTTT
-	TRBV7-2	-	TRBJ2-5	CASSFPGAFQETQYF	TGTGCCAGCAGCTTCCCGGGGGCCTTCCAAGAGACCCAGTACTTC
TRBD1	TRBV19	-	TRBJ1-4	CASTDSTWDREKEKLFF	TGTGCCAGTACCGACTCCACCTGGGACAGGGAGAAGGAAAAACTGTTTTTT
TRBD1	TRBV28	-	TRBJ1-5	CASSPNPGGSNQPQHF	TGTGCCAGCAGTCCTAATCCAGGGGGCAGCAATCAGCCCCAGCATTTT
TRBD1	TRBV14	-	TRBJ1-4	CASSQFGTGGSNEKLFF	TGTGCCAGCAGCCAGTTCGGGACAGGGGGCTCGAATGAAAAACTGTTTTTT
-	TRBV14	-	TRBJ1-6	CASSRRGNSPLHF	TGTGCCAGCAGCCGTCGCGGGAATTCACCCCTCCACTTT
-	TRBV27	once	TRBJ2-1	CASRPYKGGVWFF	TGTGCCAGCAGACCGTACAAGGGCGGGGTGTGGTTCTTC
TRBD1	TRBV28	-	TRBJ1-5	CASSWGQGMTSNQPQHF	TGTGCCAGCAGCTGGGGACAGGGTATGACGAGCAATCAGCCCCAGCATTTT
TRBD2	TRBV7-3	-	TRBJ2-2	CASSSTSMGELFF	TGTGCCAGCAGCTCGACTAGCATGGGGGAGCTGTTTTTT
-	TRBV12-3/TRBV12-4	few	TRBJ1-2	CASSFGSHYGYTF	TGTGCCAGCAGTTTCGGCAGCCACTATGGCTACACCTTC
-	TRBV6-5	-	TRBJ1-2	CASSYSIGSDYGYTF	TGTGCCAGCAGTTACTCGATTGGCTCGGATTATGGCTACACCTTC
-	TRBV19	few	TRBJ1-2	CASSIDNLYGYTF	TGTGCCAGTAGTATAGACAACTTATATGGCTACACCTTC
TRBD2	TRBV10-3	-	TRBJ2-7	CAIAGTSGTYEQYF	TGTGCCATTGCCGGGACTAGCGGGACCTACGAGCAGTACTTC
TRBD1	TRBV5-5	-	TRBJ1-1	CASSSTGQGNTEAFF	TGTGCCAGCAGCAGTACGGGACAGGGGAACACTGAAGCTTTCTTT
-	TRBV4-1	-	TRBJ1-1	CASRNFLAGDTEAFF	TGCGCCAGCAGGAATTTTTTGGCAGGCGACACTGAAGCTTTCTTT
-	TRBV29-1	-	TRBJ2-1	CSVERISYNEQFF	TGCAGCGTTGAACGTATTTCCTACAATGAGCAGTTCTTC
TRBD1	TRBV30	-	TRBJ2-7	CAWSVGQGILEQYF	TGTGCCTGGAGTGTGGGACAGGGGATTCTCGAGCAGTACTTC
TRBD1	TRBV9	-	TRBJ2-3	CASSARGIRADTQYF	TGTGCCAGCAGCGCCAGGGGGATTAGGGCAGATACGCAGTATTTT
TRBD2	TRBV5-4	few	TRBJ2-7	CASSLDPERGAYEQYF	TGTGCCAGCAGCTTAGATCCTGAGCGGGGGGCCTACGAGCAGTACTTC
TRBD1	TRBV2	-	TRBJ2-7	CASLTGVNSYEQYF	TGTGCCAGCTTGACAGGGGTGAACTCCTACGAGCAGTACTTC
-	TRBV9	-	TRBJ2-7	CASSPGGTYEQYF	TGTGCCAGCAGCCCGGGCGGGACCTACGAGCAGTACTTC
-	TRBV6-2/TRBV6-3	-	TRBJ2-3	CASSPGLFSTDTQYF	TGTGCCAGCAGCCCGGGACTGTTTAGCACAGATACGCAGTATTTT
-	TRBV29-1	-	TRBJ1-4	CSVADSDNEKLFF	TGCAGCGTCGCCGACTCGGATAATGAAAAACTGTTTTTT
-	TRBV28	-	TRBJ1-2	CAVPGDNYGYTF	TGCGCCGTCCCTGGGGACAACTATGGCTACACCTTC
TRBD2	TRBV28	-	TRBJ2-1	CASSLGGVKNEQFF	TGTGCCAGCAGTTTAGGGGGGGTGAAAAATGAGCAGTTCTTC
-	TRBV2	-	TRBJ1-2	CASSQTGTGAYGYTF	TGTGCCAGCAGTCAAACCGGTACAGGAGCCTATGGCTACACCTTC
TRBD1	TRBV9	-	TRBJ2-1	CASSGGTGDFSSYNEQFF	TGTGCCAGCAGCGGGGGGACAGGGGATTTTAGCTCCTACAATGAGCAGTTCTTC
-	TRBV6-4	-	TRBJ2-3	CASSPGSRGTDTQYF	TGTGCCAGCAGCCCCGGGTCCCGAGGCACAGATACGCAGTATTTT
-	TRBV5-4	-	TRBJ1-5	CASSLRGSNQPQHF	TGTGCCAGCAGCTTGAGGGGGTCTAATCAGCCCCAGCATTTT
-	TRBV5-6	-	TRBJ2-5	CASSPLRDLRDPETQYF	TGTGCCAGCAGCCCTCTCCGGGACTTAAGGGATCCAGAGACCCAGTACTTC
TRBD2	TRBV19	once	TRBJ2-7	CASRKLAGETYEQYF	TGTGCCAGTAGAAAGTTAGCGGGGGAGACCTACGAGCAGTACTTC
TRBD1	TRBV19	-	TRBJ1-4	CASSSGTGVEEKLFF	TGTGCCAGTAGTAGCGGGACAGGGGTGGAGGAAAAACTGTTTTTT
TRBD1	TRBV7-8	-	TRBJ2-7	CASSLEGQRLSYEQYF	TGTGCCAGCAGCTTAGAGGGACAGCGACTCTCCTACGAGCAGTACTTC
-	TRBV30	-	TRBJ1-1	CAWSEVVGTEAFF	TGTGCCTGGAGTGAGGTCGTGGGCACTGAAGCTTTCTTT
TRBD1	TRBV30	-	TRBJ1-5	CACRDQGQGNQPQHF	TGTGCCTGTCGAGATCAGGGACAGGGCAATCAGCCCCAGCATTTT
-	TRBV29-1	-	TRBJ2-5	CSVVEQETQYF	TGCAGCGTTGTTGAGCAAGAGACCCAGTACTTC
-	TRBV7-2	-	TRBJ1-2	CASSLVGGVDYGYTF	TGTGCCAGCAGCTTAGTCGGAGGGGTGGACTATGGCTACACCTTC
-	TRBV3-1/TRBV3-2	-	TRBJ2-3	CASSHRRTSSTDTQYF	TGTGCCAGCAGCCACCGACGGACCTCTAGCACAGATACGCAGTATTTT
TRBD1	TRBV12-3/TRBV12-4	-	TRBJ1-3	CASRRGTGNTIYF	TGTGCCAGCCGCAGGGGGACTGGAAACACCATATATTTT